This TCR beta chain was documented in a study of CD8 T cell repertoires and HIV-1 epitope variants. Study details: Each of Twenty-five Gag and Nef epitope peptides stimulated a separate culture.

With 0 bases removed from V and 8 bases from J, the gap between germline ends came to 11 bases. The CDR3 totals 14 residues. CDR1 KGHSH and CDR2 LQKENI come from the germline V gene. The protocol was immunoSEQ multiplex PCR, while the TCRdb copy is restricted to in-frame clones and leaves out a portion. This table has roughly 100,000 clones, roughly four fifths appearing once. Specimen: uncultured baseline CD8+ T cells from peripheral blood mononuclear cells (PBMCs). The sequence came from a male donor with HIV. The V gene is TRBV18, the J gene TRBJ2-4, with D hard to call. The CDR3 protein is CASSPPRNLDIQYF. CDR3 DNA sequence: TGTGCCAGCTCACCACCGCGGAATTTGGACATTCAGTACTTC.